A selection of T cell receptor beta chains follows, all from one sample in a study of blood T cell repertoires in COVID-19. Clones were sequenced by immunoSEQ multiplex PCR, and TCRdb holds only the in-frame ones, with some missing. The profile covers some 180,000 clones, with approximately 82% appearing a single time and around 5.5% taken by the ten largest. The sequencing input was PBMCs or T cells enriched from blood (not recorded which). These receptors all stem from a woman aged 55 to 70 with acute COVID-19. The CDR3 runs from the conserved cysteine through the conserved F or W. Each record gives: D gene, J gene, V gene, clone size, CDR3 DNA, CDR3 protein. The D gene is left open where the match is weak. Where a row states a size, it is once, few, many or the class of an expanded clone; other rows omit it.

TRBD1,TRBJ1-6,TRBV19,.,TGTGCCAGTAGTCCGGACAGGGGAAATTCACCCCTCCACTTT,CASSPDRGNSPLHF
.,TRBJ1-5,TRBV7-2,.,TGTGCCAGCAGCACTTGGCAGGGTAGCAATCAGCCCCAGCATTTT,CASSTWQGSNQPQHF
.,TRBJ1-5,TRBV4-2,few,TGTGCCAGCAGCCCGAGCGGGGGCCAGGGTAGCAATCAGCCCCAGCATTTT,CASSPSGGQGSNQPQHF
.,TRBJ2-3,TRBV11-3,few,TGTGCCAGCAGCCCCACCAGAAGCACAGATACGCAGTATTTT,CASSPTRSTDTQYF
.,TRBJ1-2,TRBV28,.,TGTGCCAGCAGTTCAGGAGGGGCGAACTATGGCTACACCTTC,CASSSGGANYGYTF
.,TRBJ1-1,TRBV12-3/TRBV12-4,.,TGTGCCAGCAGTTCAGTCGGGGTGATGGCTTTCTTT,CASSSVGVMAFF
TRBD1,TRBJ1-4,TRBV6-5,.,TGTGCCAGCAGGGAGACAGGGGGTTGGGAAAAACTGTTTTTT,CASRETGGWEKLFF
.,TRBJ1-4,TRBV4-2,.,TGTGCCAGCAGCCCCGTGACAGCGGGGGCAACTAATGAAAAACTGTTTTTT,CASSPVTAGATNEKLFF
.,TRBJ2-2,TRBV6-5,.,TGTGCCAGCAGTTATCGGACAGCGGCAACCGGGGAGCTGTTTTTT,CASSYRTAATGELFF
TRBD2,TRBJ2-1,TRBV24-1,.,TGTGCCACCAGTGACCCTGTTCGGTCAGCGGGAGTCAACAATGAGCAGTTCTTC,CATSDPVRSAGVNNEQFF
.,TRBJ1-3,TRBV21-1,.,TGTGCCAGCAGCAAATGTGAGGAGGATCCCTCTGGAAACACCATATATTTT,CASSKCEEDPSGNTIYF
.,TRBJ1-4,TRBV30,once,TGTGCCTGGAGTGCAGGGTCAACTAATGAAAAACTGTTTTTT,CAWSAGSTNEKLFF
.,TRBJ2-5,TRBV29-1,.,TGCAGCGTTGCTCCGTCCCAAGAGACCCAGTACTTC,CSVAPSQETQYF
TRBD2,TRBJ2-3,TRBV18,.,TGTGCCAGCTCACCCCGGACTAGCGGGGGGTCCGATACGCAGTATTTT,CASSPRTSGGSDTQYF
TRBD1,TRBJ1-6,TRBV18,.,TGTGCCAGCTCAAGGACAGGGTCGGATTCACCCCTCCACTTT,CASSRTGSDSPLHF
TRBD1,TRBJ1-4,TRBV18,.,TGTGCCAGCTCACCACCGCCCGGGACAGCCAATGAAAAACTGTTTTTT,CASSPPPGTANEKLFF
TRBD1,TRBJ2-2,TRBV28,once,TGTGCCAGCAGCGGACTAACCGGGACAGGGGCCACCACCGGGGAGCTGTTTTTT,CASSGLTGTGATTGELFF
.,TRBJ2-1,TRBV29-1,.,TGCAGCGTTGAAAGGAGCACTTCCAATGAGCAGTTCTTC,CSVERSTSNEQFF
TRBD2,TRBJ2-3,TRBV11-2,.,TGTGCCAGCAGCTTAATGGGACTAGCGGGACCAGATACGCAGTATTTT,CASSLMGLAGPDTQYF
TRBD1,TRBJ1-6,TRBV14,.,TGTGCCAGCAGCTTAACAGGGGTTAATTCACCCCTCCACTTT,CASSLTGVNSPLHF
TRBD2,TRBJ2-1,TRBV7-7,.,TGTGCCAGCAGCCCTCTAGCGGGGACCCGGGATGAGCAGTTCTTC,CASSPLAGTRDEQFF
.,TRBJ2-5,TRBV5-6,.,TGTGCCAGCAGCTTTCGGCTGGACAGATACTCGGAAGAGACCCAGTACTTC,CASSFRLDRYSEETQYF
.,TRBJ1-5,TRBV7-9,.,TGTGCCAGCAGCCTAGATCAGAGCAATCAGCCCCAGCATTTT,CASSLDQSNQPQHF
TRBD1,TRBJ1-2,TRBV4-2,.,TGTGCCAGCAGCCAAGAGAGGACAGGGGAGAACTATGGCTACACCTTC,CASSQERTGENYGYTF
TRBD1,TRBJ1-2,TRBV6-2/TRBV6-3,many,TGTGCCAGCAGCTCGTCCGGGACAGGGGGCGAAGGCTACACCTTC,CASSSSGTGGEGYTF
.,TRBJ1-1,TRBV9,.,TGTGCCAGCAGCCCCTTGGGGGGGCTGAACACTGAAGCTTTCTTT,CASSPLGGLNTEAFF
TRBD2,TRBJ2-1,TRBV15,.,TGTGCCACCTATTTAGCGGGAGAACGAAATGAGCAGTTCTTC,CATYLAGERNEQFF
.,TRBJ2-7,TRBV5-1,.,TGCGCCAGCAGCCCAATACCTCCGGTCGGCGAGCAGTACTTC,CASSPIPPVGEQYF
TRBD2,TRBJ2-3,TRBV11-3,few,TGTGCCAGCAGCTTACTAGCGGGAGGAGGTACAGATACGCAGTATTTT,CASSLLAGGGTDTQYF
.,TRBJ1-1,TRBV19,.,TGTGCCAGTAGTATAGGACAGCGGAACACTGAAGCTTTCTTT,CASSIGQRNTEAFF
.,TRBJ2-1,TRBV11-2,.,TGTGCCAGCAGAGGGGGTCGGGGTTTGACATATGAGCAGTTCTTC,CASRGGRGLTYEQFF
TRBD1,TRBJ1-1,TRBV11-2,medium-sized,TGTGCCAGCAGCTTAGGGGACAGGGAGCGGGACACTGAAGCTTTCTTT,CASSLGDRERDTEAFF
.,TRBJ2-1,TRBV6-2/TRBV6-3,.,TGTGCCAGCAGTTGGTTCCTCGACTCCGAAGTGAACAATGAGCAGTTCTTC,CASSWFLDSEVNNEQFF
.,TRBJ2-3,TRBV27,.,TGTGCCAGCTTTTCCGCAGATACGCAGTATTTT,CASFSADTQYF
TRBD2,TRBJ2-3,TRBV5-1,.,TGCGCCAGCAGCGGAACTAGCGAGGCAGATACGCAGTATTTT,CASSGTSEADTQYF
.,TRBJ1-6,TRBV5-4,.,TGTGCCAGCAGCACCCCCCGGAGAGGAGGGGCGGGGGATTCACCCCTCCACTTT,CASSTPRRGGAGDSPLHF
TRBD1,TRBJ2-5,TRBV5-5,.,TGTGCCAGCAGCAGAGACAGGGAGAAGACCCAGTACTTC,CASSRDREKTQYF
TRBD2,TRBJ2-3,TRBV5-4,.,TGTGCCAGCAGGCCGCGGGGGGGGCCTTCTTGGTATTTT,CASRPRGGPSWYF
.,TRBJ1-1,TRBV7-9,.,TGTGCCTGCATCGCAGATAGAGGCCGGAACACTGAAGCTTTCTTT,CACIADRGRNTEAFF
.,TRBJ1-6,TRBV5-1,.,TGCGCCAGCAGCTTGGTGGCAGGGGATAATTCACCCCTCCACTTT,CASSLVAGDNSPLHF
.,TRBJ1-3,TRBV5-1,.,TGCGCCAGCAGGCCCTCCGGGGGAAACACCATATATTTT,CASRPSGGNTIYF
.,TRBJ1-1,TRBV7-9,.,TGTGCCAGCAGCTTTCCTGACACTGAAGCTTTCTTT,CASSFPDTEAFF
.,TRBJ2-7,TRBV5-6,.,TGTGCCAGCAGTCCAGGGGTCGGGTCCTACGAGCAGTACTTC,CASSPGVGSYEQYF
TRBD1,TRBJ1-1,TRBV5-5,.,TGTGCCAGCAGCACTGGACAGGTGGCTGAAGCTTTCTTT,CASSTGQVAEAFF
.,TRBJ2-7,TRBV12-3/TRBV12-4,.,TGTGCCAGCAGTTTAAAGGGGGAGCAGTACTTC,CASSLKGEQYF
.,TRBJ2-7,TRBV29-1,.,TGCAGCGCGACAGTCTTTTACGAGCAGTACTTC,CSATVFYEQYF
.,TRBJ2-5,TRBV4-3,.,TGCGCCAGCAGCCAAGATAGTGTCCCCGGCGGGACCCAGTACTTC,CASSQDSVPGGTQYF
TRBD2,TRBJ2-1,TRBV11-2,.,TGTGCCAGCAGCTTAGGGAGCGGGGCTTACAATGAGCAGTTCTTC,CASSLGSGAYNEQFF
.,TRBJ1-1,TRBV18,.,TGTGCCAGCTCACCACCTTCGGGAGGGGCCGAAGCTTTCTTT,CASSPPSGGAEAFF
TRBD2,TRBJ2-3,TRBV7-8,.,TGTGCCAGCAGCCAACTGCAGGCGGGGGAAACAGATACGCAGTATTTT,CASSQLQAGETDTQYF
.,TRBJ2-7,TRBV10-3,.,TGTGCCATCAGTGACAGTTCCTACGAGCAGTACTTC,CAISDSSYEQYF
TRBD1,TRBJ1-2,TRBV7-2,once,TGTGCCAGCAGCCCCCCGGGACAGGGGGCGTCTGGCTACACCTTC,CASSPPGQGASGYTF
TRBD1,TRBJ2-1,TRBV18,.,TGTGCCAGCTCACCTAGGGGACAGGGGGCCCGCATTGAGCAGTTCTTC,CASSPRGQGARIEQFF
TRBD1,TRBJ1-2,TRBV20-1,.,TGCAGTGCTAGTCGCGGGACAGCGATCTATGGCTACACCTTC,CSASRGTAIYGYTF